This T cell receptor (beta chain) was documented in a study of CD8 T cells in ankylosing spondylitis. Study outcomes and limitations: There was a TCR beta motif, made of several highly homologous variants, that appeared characteristic of ankylosing spondylitis blood. Enrichment of disease-linked clones was reportedly significant in matched ankylosing spondylitis synovial fluid. A number of the motif variants had already been described in reactive arthritis synovial fluid and blood.

The V gene lost 6 bases and the J gene lost 2 bases, with 5 bases spanning the gap. The CDR3 runs to 12 residues. Germline CDR1 reads LNHDA; CDR2 reads SQIVND (reference sequence). This clonotype was observed a handful of times. Its antigen is not known. Each TCR beta library was made by quantitative 5'-RACE that incorporated molecular barcodes. MiXCR, run by TCRdb on the 5' RACE reads, gives a single entry per CDR3 protein. Altogether 250,000 to 400,000 distinct CDR3 sequences are present, around a tenth being singletons, with the ten largest covering roughly 9.2%. Specimen: blood, either unsorted or a sorted T cell fraction (not recorded which). The rearrangement uses TRBV19 and TRBJ1-5; D is undetermined. The receptor was derived from a female donor with ankylosing spondylitis or in good health (not recorded which). CDR3 residues: CASREGNQPQHF. CDR3 DNA sequence: TGTGCCAGTAGGGAGGGCAATCAGCCCCAGCATTTT. The full variable domain, rest sourced from reference TRBV19 and TRBJ1-5, is DGGITQSPKYLFRKEGQNVTLSCEQNLNHDAMYWYRQDPGQGLRLIYYSQIVNDFQKGDIAEGYSVSREKKESFPLTVTSAQKNPTAFYLCASREGNQPQHFGDGTRLSIL.